Listed here are 19 T cell receptor beta chains from one sample, sequenced in a study of early stage breast cancer tumors. Method: immunoSEQ multiplex PCR; TCRdb's copy keeps in-frame clones and lacks some. The sample gives 60,000 to 80,000 clones, around 80% of which show up once; approximately 3.7% is in the top ten. The source material was blood. The receptors shown here come from a person between 60 and 69 years old with breast cancer.

This clone was recorded a few times. V and J are TRBV30 and TRBJ1-1; D not resolved. The length of the CDR3 is 12 residues. V gave up 2 bases and J gave up 8 bases, with 12 bases separating them. Germline values: CDR1 GTSNPN, CDR2 SVGIG (reference sequence). The CDR3 nucleotides read TGTGCCTGGAGTACAGCCATCGGAGAAGCTTTCTTT. Its protein product is CAWSTAIGEAFF. The variable domain in full, completed from reference TRBV30 and TRBJ1-1, reads SQTIHQWPATLVQPVGSPLSLECTVEGTSNPNLYWYRQAAGRGLQLLFYSVGIGQISSEVPQNLSASRPQDRQFILSSKKLLLSDSGFYLCAWSTAIGEAFFGQGTRLTVV.

V gene TRBV7-8 combines with J gene TRBJ2-3; 10 nucleotides match TRBD2. The CDR3 is 16 residues long. V lost 1 base and J lost 5; bases outside the gene matches: 6. Germline V gene data show CDR1 as SGHVS and CDR2 as FQNEAQ. The CDR3 loop is CASSLELASGGDTQYF. CDR3 in DNA: TGTGCCAGCAGCTTAGAATTGGCTAGCGGGGGAGATACGCAGTATTTT.

The rearrangement links TRBV7-6 to TRBJ2-5; TRBD2 matches 10 bases. The CDR3 contains 14 residues. CDR1 and CDR2 (germline): SGHVS, FNYEAQ. J gave up 5 bases and V 4 bases, and 4 bases lay outside the gene matches. In DNA form, the CDR3 reads TGTGCCAGCAGCTCTGGGACTAGCGCGGAGACCCAGTACTTC. It is translated as CASSSGTSAETQYF.

The chain combines TRBV7-2 with TRBJ2-3; D call uncertain. CDR1 is SGHTA and CDR2 is FQGNSA in the germline V gene. The length of the CDR3 is 14 residues. V was shortened by 3 bases and J by 2 bases, with 9 bases between the two germline ends. In nucleotides, the CDR3 is TGTGCCAGCAGCTTTGGCACTCTCACAGATACGCAGTATTTT. Its protein is CASSFGTLTDTQYF.

In its sample, this clone was seen once. The CDR3 DNA follows: TGTGCCAGCACGAGGGGGTCTAAAGAGACCCAGTACTTC. Its translation: CASTRGSKETQYF. The rearrangement joins TRBV18 to TRBJ2-5; weak D call: TRBD1 (6 bases). Germline CDR1 and CDR2: KGHSH and LQKENI. The CDR3 contains 13 residues. Trimming cost V 8 bases and J 3 bases, with 13 bases left between them.

The rearrangement links TRBV5-6 to TRBJ2-5; the match to TRBD2 covers 14 bases. CDR3 length: 18 amino acids. J lost 4 bases, V lost 0 bases, and 8 bases had no gene match. Per germline, CDR1 SGHDT and CDR2 YYEEEE. In nucleotides, the CDR3 is TGTGCCAGCAGCTTGGTAAGCCGACTAGCGGGGGGGAGAGAGACCCAGTACTTC. Encoded protein: CASSLVSRLAGGRETQYF.

The CDR3 loop reads CASSLGPGQGQNTIYF. DNA for the CDR3: TGCGCCAGCAGCTTGGGCCCAGGACAGGGGCAAAACACCATATATTTT. The V gene is TRBV5-1, the J gene TRBJ1-3; TRBD1 aligns across 9 bases. This CDR3 comprises 16 residues. The germline gives CDR1 SGHRS, CDR2 YFSETQ. The V gene end was trimmed by 0 bases and the J gene end by 6 bases; junction bases not matched to a gene: 7.

The rearrangement uses TRBV5-6 and TRBJ2-4; TRBD2 is a possible D gene (5 bases). The germline V and J ends were trimmed by 2 bases and 2 bases, with 14 bases remaining between them. The CDR3 consists of 16 residues. From germline, CDR1 is SGHDT and CDR2 YYEEEE. The CDR3 spells CASSFRGSYPKNIQYF. In nucleotides, the CDR3 is TGTGCCAGCAGCTTCCGAGGGTCATATCCCAAAAACATTCAGTACTTC.

This clone was seen only once. The rearrangement uses TRBV5-1 and TRBJ2-3, with unresolved D. Germline CDR1 and CDR2: SGHRS and YFSETQ. The CDR3 totals 14 residues. Trimming took 6 bases from V and 0 from J, leaving 11 bases between them. The CDR3 protein is CASMRTPSTDTQYF. DNA for the CDR3: TGCGCCAGCATGAGAACTCCTAGCACAGATACGCAGTATTTT.

The J gene is TRBJ2-1, the V gene TRBV11-2; D gene uncertain. There are 14 residues in the CDR3. Germline CDR1 and CDR2: SGHAT and FQNNGV. Between the trimmed V and J ends, which lost 5 bases and 4 bases, there was a span of 12 bases. The CDR3 sequence is CASSPPLRYNEQFF. CDR3 coding DNA: TGTGCCAGCAGCCCACCACTTAGGTACAATGAGCAGTTCTTC.

This clone was detected only once. The chain joins TRBV29-1 to TRBJ2-1; D may correspond to TRBD1 or TRBD2 (5 bases each). The CDR3 has 15 residues. V shed 3 bases and J shed 8 bases, with 20 bases lying between them. Germline-derived CDR1 and CDR2 are SQVTM and ANQGSEA. CDR3 sequence (DNA): TGCAGCGTTGACCGGGGCCTGTCGAGCCGCGATGAGCAGTTCTTC. It encodes CSVDRGLSSRDEQFF.

This clone was recorded only once. This chain connects TRBV19 to TRBJ1-3; D is perhaps TRBD1 (5 bases). Germline CDR1 reads LNHDA; CDR2 reads SQIVND (reference sequence). Trimming left V 3 bases short and J 4 bases short, with 13 bases between. The CDR3 sequence is 15 residues long. CDR3 sequence reads: CASSMTDPPGNTIYF. The DNA for the CDR3 is TGTGCCAGTAGTATGACAGACCCTCCCGGAAACACCATATATTTT.

This clone was seen at least ten times. V and J are TRBV7-9 and TRBJ2-3, with D possibly TRBD1 on 8 matching bases. This CDR3 comprises 13 residues. In germline, CDR1 is SEHNR, CDR2 FQNEAQ (reference sequence). The germline V and J ends were trimmed by 7 bases and 6 bases, with 14 bases remaining between them. CDR3 bases: TGTGCCAGCAACAGGGGGGGTGCCGATACGCAGTATTTT. Encoded protein: CASNRGGADTQYF. The complete variable domain, with remaining parts taken from reference TRBV7-9 and TRBJ2-3, reads DTGVSQNPRHKITKRGQNVTFRCDPISEHNRLYWYRQTLGQGPEFLTYFQNEAQLEKSRLLSDRFSAERPKGSFSTLEIQRTEQGDSAMYLCASNRGGADTQYFGPGTRLTVL.

This chain uses TRBV18 with TRBJ1-1; 12 bases match TRBD1. Trimming removed 2 bases from V and 4 bases from J; junction bases left unmatched: 5. This CDR3 has 16 amino acids. The germline CDR1 and CDR2 sequences are KGHSH and LQKENI. As DNA, the CDR3 is TGTGCCAGCTCACCAGCGGGGACAGGGGGCGGCACTGAAGCTTTCTTT. It encodes CASSPAGTGGGTEAFF.

The chain employs TRBV6-6 and TRBJ2-5; 8 bases map to TRBD1. From germline, CDR1 is MNHNY and CDR2 SVGAGI (reference sequence). The CDR3 runs 16 residues. After removal of 7 bases from V and 3 bases from J, the junction contained 13 bases not matched to a gene. The CDR3 DNA reads as TGTGCCAGCACCCCCCGTGACAGGGGAAAAGAAGAGACCCAGTACTTC. Its translation: CASTPRDRGKEETQYF.

The chain employs TRBV20-1 and TRBJ2-7; possibly TRBD2 for D (5 bases). Germline assignment: CDR1 DFQATT and CDR2 SNEGSKA (reference sequence). The V end was cut by 4 bases, the J end by 2 bases, with 6 bases between. The CDR3 extends over 11 amino acids. The CDR3 loop is CSAIGTYEQYF. The CDR3 bases are TGCAGTGCTATCGGGACCTACGAGCAGTACTTC.

V gene TRBV11-2 combines with J gene TRBJ2-7; 11 bases align to TRBD2. The CDR3 has 16 amino acids. CDR1 SGHAT and CDR2 FQNNGV come from the germline V gene. The V gene end was trimmed by 5 bases and the J gene end by 1 base; junction bases not matched to a gene: 7. CDR3 sequence: CASSSPLAGGSYEQYF. Written as DNA, the CDR3 is TGTGCCAGCAGCAGCCCGCTAGCGGGGGGTTCCTACGAGCAGTACTTC.

The count of this clone is one. V gene TRBV18 combines with J gene TRBJ2-7, with a possible D match to TRBD1 (6 bases). Germline V gives CDR1 KGHSH, CDR2 LQKENI. CDR3 size: 15 residues. Trimming pared 3 bases from V and 0 bases from J, leaving 12 bases between. CDR3 sequence (DNA): TGTGCCAGCTCACCTGGAAACAGGGACTCCTACGAGCAGTACTTC. Its protein product is CASSPGNRDSYEQYF.

As concerns this clone: The sample holds other DNA sequences that translate to the same CDR3. The chain is built from TRBV6-5 and TRBJ1-1; a weak D match, TRBD1 (5 bases). CDR1 and CDR2 from the germline V gene are MNHEY and SVGAGI. V lost 4 bases to trimming and J lost 1 base, with 7 bases between them. This CDR3 has 13 residues. The CDR3 DNA reads as TGTGCCAGCAGTTCGACAGCGAACACTGAAGCTTTCTTT. Translated: CASSSTANTEAFF.